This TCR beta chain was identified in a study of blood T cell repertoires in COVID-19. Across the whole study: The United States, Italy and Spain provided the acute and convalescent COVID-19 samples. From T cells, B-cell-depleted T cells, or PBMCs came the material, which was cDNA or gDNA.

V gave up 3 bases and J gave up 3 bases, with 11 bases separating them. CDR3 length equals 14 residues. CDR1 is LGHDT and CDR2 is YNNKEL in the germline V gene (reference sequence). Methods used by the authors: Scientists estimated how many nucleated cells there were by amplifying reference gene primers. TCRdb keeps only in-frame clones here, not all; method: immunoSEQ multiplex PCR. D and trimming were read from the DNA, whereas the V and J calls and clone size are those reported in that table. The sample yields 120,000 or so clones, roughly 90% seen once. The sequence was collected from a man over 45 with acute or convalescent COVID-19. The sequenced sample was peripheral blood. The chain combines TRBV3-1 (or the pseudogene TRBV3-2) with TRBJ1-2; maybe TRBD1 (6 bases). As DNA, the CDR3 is TGTGCCAGCAGCCAGGGACACCCTTACTATGGCTACACCTTC. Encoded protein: CASSQGHPYYGYTF.